Included here is one T cell receptor beta chain sequence, with context. Its target is not known. The data belong to a study of STAT5B mutations in CD4+ large granular lymphocyte leukemia. General study points: No patients shared main leukemic clonotypes, though approximately 26% appeared at low frequency elsewhere. Compared with healthy controls (2/35), patient top clones favored TRBV06 (8/27).

The assay was run at survey level. As originally analysed: The detection floor for productive clonotype frequency was 2.59 x 10-5. The repertoire was sequenced with immunoSEQ multiplex PCR; TCRdb's copy has only in-frame clones and lacks some. V, J and clone size were drawn from that table, and D and trimming were deduced from the DNA. The table includes some 30,000 clones, around 63% detected once. With 5 bases clipped from V and 0 bases from J, the junction kept 8 bases outside the gene matches. Germline-derived CDR1 and CDR2 are SGHDN and FVKESK. The CDR3 contains 16 residues. The sample comprised CD4+ T cells from blood buffy coats. The sequence came from a human donor in good health. The chain combines TRBV14 with TRBJ2-3, with 7 bases that match TRBD1. The CDR3 DNA is TGTGCCAGCAGCTTCAGACAGGGCCCTAGCACAGATACGCAGTATTTT. Encoded protein: CASSFRQGPSTDTQYF.